This T cell receptor (beta chain) was identified in a study of shared clonotypes between healthy human individuals. The study's findings and limits: Generation probabilities of non-shared clonotypes were lower (relative to those shared by all four donors).

It was at deep level that the assay was run. TCRdb keeps only in-frame clones here, not all; method: immunoSEQ multiplex PCR. Of some 2.1 million clones listed, just over 90% are singletons. Terminally differentiated effector memory CD45RA+ cells were excluded from the naive CD8 cells, which were CD45RO-negative and positively selected for CCR7. With regard to this clone: Its antigen is not identified.

V lost 5 bases to trimming and J lost 1 base, with 20 bases between them. The CDR3 has 17 residues. From germline, CDR1 is MDHEN and CDR2 SYDVKM. This chain joins TRBV28 and TRBJ1-1, with D possibly being TRBD1 (6 bases). The sequence came from a young man in good health. Some clones in this sample may be carry-over from other donors' samples. Sequencing input: naive CD8+ T cells from PBMCs. For the CDR3, the DNA is TGTGCCAGCAGTCCCGCTGCATGGACAGAAAAGAACACTGAAGCTTTCTTT. This sequence encodes CASSPAAWTEKNTEAFF.